This T cell receptor beta chain originates from a study of T-cell memory formation after mild COVID-19. Using constant-segment primers, 5'RACE produced TCR alpha and TCR beta cDNA libraries carrying sample barcodes and UMIs. TCRdb passed the 5' RACE reads through MiXCR, listing each CDR3 protein once. The table records over 500,000 distinct CDR3 sequences, about 18% of them present only once. The CDR3 is 14 residues long. Trimming took 2 bases from V and 4 from J; bases not matched to a gene: 4. Germline V gene sequence: CDR1 MNHEY, CDR2 SVGAGI. The table lists this clonotype with a few counts. Sequenced sample: PBMCs or a T cell subset sorted from them (not recorded which). The receptor was derived from an adult woman who had mild COVID-19 (a few samples of this study predate the infection). Cell type and time point are not known. The chain is built from TRBV6-5 and TRBJ1-2, with 7 bases that match TRBD1. This CDR3 is CASSYGGDSYGYTF. Here the CDR3 DNA reads TGTGCCAGCAGTTACGGAGGGGACAGCTATGGCTACACCTTC.